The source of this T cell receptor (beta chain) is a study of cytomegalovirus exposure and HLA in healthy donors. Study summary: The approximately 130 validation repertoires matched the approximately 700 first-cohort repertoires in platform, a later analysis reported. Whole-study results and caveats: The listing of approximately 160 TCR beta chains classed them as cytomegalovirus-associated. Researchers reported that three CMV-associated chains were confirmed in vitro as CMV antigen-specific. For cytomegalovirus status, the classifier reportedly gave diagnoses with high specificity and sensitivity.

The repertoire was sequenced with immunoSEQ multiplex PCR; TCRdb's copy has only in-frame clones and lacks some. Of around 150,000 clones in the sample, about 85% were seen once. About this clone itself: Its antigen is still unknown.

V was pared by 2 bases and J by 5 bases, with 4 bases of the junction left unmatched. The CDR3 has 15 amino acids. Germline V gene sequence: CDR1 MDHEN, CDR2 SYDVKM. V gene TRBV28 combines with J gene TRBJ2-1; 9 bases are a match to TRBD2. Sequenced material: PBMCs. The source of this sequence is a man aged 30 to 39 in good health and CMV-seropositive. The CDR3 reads CASSLPRGGDNEQFF. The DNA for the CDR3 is TGTGCCAGCAGTTTACCGCGGGGGGGGGACAATGAGCAGTTCTTC.